This T cell receptor beta chain was captured by sequencing in a study of blood T cell repertoires in COVID-19. About the research overall: Whether acute or convalescent, the COVID-19 samples came from the United States, Italy and Spain.

Authors' data handling: Estimation of nucleated cell counts was performed using reference gene primer amplification. Only in-frame clones appear in the TCRdb table, and some are missing; sequencing was by immunoSEQ multiplex PCR. V, J and clone size reflect that table, while D and trimming were determined from the DNA. Found here are about 150,000 clones, 85% to 90% of them singletons; the top ten hold approximately 2.8%. V trimming: 4 bases; J trimming: 4 bases; junction bases outside the gene matches: 9. The CDR3 is 16 amino acids. Germline CDR1 and CDR2: LNHDA and SQIVND (reference sequence). The genes are TRBV19 and TRBJ2-1; TRBD1 matches 8 bases. The source material was peripheral blood. The TCR sequence derives from a woman between 55 and 75 years old with active COVID-19. CDR3 nucleotide sequence: TGTGCCAGTAGTAGGGACAGGCGAACGTCATACAATGAGCAGTTCTTC. This sequence encodes CASSRDRRTSYNEQFF.